Presented here are 12 T cell receptor beta chains from one specimen sequenced in a study of T cell responses to AZD1222 COVID-19 vaccine. Method: immunoSEQ multiplex PCR; TCRdb's copy keeps in-frame clones and lacks some. Of 160,000 or so clones in the sample, 94% are singletons; the top ten hold 5.1%. The sample consisted of peripheral blood, taken 28 days after the second AZD1222 dose. These receptors were taken from an adult who received the AZD1222 COVID-19 vaccine.

The chain recombines TRBV27 with TRBJ2-1; 11 nucleotides match TRBD2. Trimming at V came to 5 bases and at J to 5 bases, leaving 14 bases not matched to a gene. Germline CDR1 reads MNHEY; CDR2 reads SMNVEV (reference sequence). The CDR3 runs to 18 residues. CDR3 DNA: TGTGCCAGCAGTCCCGAAGTAGCGGGAGGGAAGCCTGACAATGAGCAGTTCTTC. Translated: CASSPEVAGGKPDNEQFF.

This chain connects TRBV19 to TRBJ2-3; 9 bases agree with TRBD1. CDR3 size: 15 residues. Germline V gene lookup returns CDR1 LNHDA and CDR2 SQIVND (reference sequence). V gave up 4 bases and J gave up 9 bases; unmatched junction bases: 11. The CDR3 protein is CASSSPTGGIFTQYF. CDR3 DNA: TGTGCCAGTAGTAGCCCGACAGGGGGTATTTTCACGCAGTATTTT. The variable domain in full, completed from reference TRBV19 and TRBJ2-3, reads DGGITQSPKYLFRKEGQNVTLSCEQNLNHDAMYWYRQDPGQGLRLIYYSQIVNDFQKGDIAEGYSVSREKKESFPLTVTSAQKNPTAFYLCASSSPTGGIFTQYFGPGTRLTVL.

CDR3 amino acids: CATTRGGASHEQYF. Written as DNA, the CDR3 is TGTGCCACCACCCGGGGGGGGGCGTCCCACGAGCAGTACTTC. The genes are TRBV24-1 and TRBJ2-7, with TRBD2 identical over 8 bases. Trimming at V came to 8 bases and at J to 5 bases, leaving 10 bases not matched to a gene. Looked up from germline, CDR1 is KGHDR and CDR2 is SFDVKD. CDR3 length: 14 residues.

V and J are TRBV7-2 and TRBJ1-4; D gene uncertain. Germline V gives CDR1 SGHTA, CDR2 FQGNSA. The V and J ends lost 0 bases and 5 bases respectively, with 7 bases between them. The CDR3 has 14 residues. The CDR3 DNA reads TGTGCCAGCAGCTTAGCGGGAATAAATGAAAAACTGTTTTTT. Residues: CASSLAGINEKLFF. Filled out from reference TRBV7-2 and TRBJ1-4, the complete variable domain reads GAGVSQSPSNKVTEKGKDVELRCDPISGHTALYWYRQSLGQGLEFLIYFQGNSAPDKSGLPSDRFSAERTGGSVSTLTIQRTQQEDSAVYLCASSLAGINEKLFFGSGTQLSVL.

The gene calls are TRBV19 and TRBJ1-6; D is unresolved. This CDR3 is built from 14 residues. The germline CDR1 and CDR2 sequences are LNHDA and SQIVND (reference sequence). Trimming left V 7 bases short and J 0 bases short, with 7 bases between. The CDR3 sequence is CASTISSYNSPLHF. CDR3 DNA: TGTGCCAGTACCATCAGCTCCTATAATTCACCCCTCCACTTT.

This chain connects TRBV5-6 to TRBJ1-6; D is ambiguous. The CDR3 consists of 16 residues. CDR1 and CDR2 (germline): SGHDT, YYEEEE. Trimming took off 2 bases at V and 0 bases at J, with 9 bases between the two ends. Written as DNA, the CDR3 is TGTGCCAGCAGCTTCCTGAGGAGCTCCTATAATTCACCCCTCCACTTT. It is translated as CASSFLRSSYNSPLHF.

The rearrangement links TRBV5-1 to TRBJ2-3, with 7 bases matching TRBD1. Germline V gene sequence: CDR1 SGHRS, CDR2 YFSETQ. The J segment lost 4 bases and the V segment lost 4 bases, leaving 9 bases of the junction unmatched. The CDR3 spans 15 residues. The CDR3 DNA reads as TGCGCCAGCAGCGTCTTAGGGGGCGACTCAGATACGCAGTATTTT. Its protein product is CASSVLGGDSDTQYF.

This clone occurred once. The chain couples TRBV5-5 to TRBJ2-7, with D tentatively TRBD2 (7 bases). This CDR3 contains 16 residues. V dropped 4 bases and J dropped 0 bases, with 17 bases sitting between them. Germline assignment: CDR1 SGHKS and CDR2 YYEKEE (reference sequence). CDR3: CASSQAQRDTSYEQYF. In DNA, the CDR3 is TGTGCCAGCAGCCAGGCCCAGCGGGACACCTCCTACGAGCAGTACTTC.

This clone was seen a single time. This rearrangement joins TRBV18 to TRBJ1-2; unclear D gene. In germline, CDR1 is KGHSH, CDR2 LQKENI. V lost 2 bases and J lost 6, with 19 bases in between. The CDR3 totals 16 residues. This CDR3 is CASSPIESKNRDGYTF. CDR3 DNA sequence: TGTGCCAGCTCACCAATCGAGTCGAAAAATAGGGATGGCTACACCTTC.

The chain combines TRBV4-3 with TRBJ2-7; no firm D call. The CDR3 length is 13 residues. V was cut by 0 bases and J by 7 bases, with 10 bases left in between. Looked up from germline, CDR1 is LGHNA and CDR2 is YSLEER. The chain's CDR3 is CASSQDLGREQYF. The CDR3 nucleotides are TGCGCCAGCAGCCAAGATCTTGGCAGGGAGCAGTACTTC.

The chain has TRBV10-3 and TRBJ2-7; 7 bases map to TRBD1. Trimming at V came to 6 bases and at J to 2 bases, leaving 7 bases not matched to a gene. Germline assignment: CDR1 ENHRY and CDR2 SYGVKD. The CDR3 contains 14 residues. CDR3 in DNA: TGTGCCATCAGCCTTGGACAGGTCACCTACGAGCAGTACTTC. Its translation: CAISLGQVTYEQYF.

V usage is TRBV4-1 and J usage is TRBJ1-2, with D hard to call. Germline lookup yields CDR1 MGHRA and CDR2 YSYEKL. Trimming removed 2 bases at V and 4 bases at J, with 14 bases between. There are 15 residues in the CDR3. The CDR3 region is CASSQPYAGVYGYTF. The CDR3 coding sequence is TGCGCCAGCAGCCAACCCTACGCGGGCGTCTATGGCTACACCTTC.